Below are 9 T cell receptor beta chains sequenced from a single sample in a study of identical twins. In TCRdb, the 5' RACE reads were re-called with MiXCR into one record per CDR3 protein. The table includes around 1.7 million distinct CDR3 sequences, roughly a third detected once. Material for sequencing was cord blood. All receptors come from a newborn girl in good health.

The V gene is TRBV4-2, the J gene TRBJ2-1; D unclear. CDR3 size: 14 residues. V lost 2 bases to trimming and J lost 11 bases, with 16 bases between them. From germline, CDR1 is LGHNA and CDR2 YNFKEQ. CDR3 nucleotides: TGTGCCAGCAGCCAACCCGGACGCAAACCGAAGCAGTTCTTC. Its protein is CASSQPGRKPKQFF.

This clonotype was picked up a small number of times. This rearrangement joins TRBV14 to TRBJ1-1; the D is unclear. Trimming pared 0 bases from V and 4 bases from J, leaving 9 bases between. CDR3 length equals 14 residues. Germline V gene lookup returns CDR1 SGHDN and CDR2 FVKESK. CDR3 in DNA: TGTGCCAGCAGCCAAGAGGCTGGAGGCACTGAAGCTTTCTTT. Translated: CASSQEAGGTEAFF.

This chain links TRBV27 with TRBJ1-2; weak D call: TRBD1 (5 bases). Per germline, CDR1 MNHEY and CDR2 SMNVEV (reference sequence). CDR3 size: 14 residues. V lost 4 bases and J 8 bases, leaving 17 bases between the germline ends. CDR3 protein: CASSSGPRRLGYTF. DNA of the CDR3: TGTGCCAGCAGTTCGGGGCCTCGGAGATTGGGCTACACCTTC.

A few counts support this clonotype. This chain uses TRBV3-1 with TRBJ2-1; D ambiguous. The V end lost 0 bases, the J end lost 7 bases, and 16 bases lay between the germline ends. The CDR3 contains 16 residues. Germline loops: CDR1 LGHDT, CDR2 YNNKEL (reference sequence). The CDR3 is CASSQERAKISNEQFF. The CDR3 coding sequence is TGTGCCAGCAGCCAAGAAAGGGCTAAGATTTCGAATGAGCAGTTCTTC.

This clonotype has only a few counts. V usage is TRBV3-1 and J usage is TRBJ2-3; 7 bases are a match to TRBD2. This CDR3 region has 16 residues. J lost 5 bases, V lost 0 bases, and 8 bases had no gene match. CDR1 LGHDT and CDR2 YNNKEL come from the germline V gene (reference sequence). Here the CDR3 DNA reads TGTGCCAGCAGCCAAGAGAGGCTAGCGGACCGAGATACGCAGTATTTT. Protein: CASSQERLADRDTQYF.

This chain joins TRBV21-1 and TRBJ2-4; the listed D gene, TRBD2, was not tested against the DNA. TRBV21-1 represents a pseudogene. The CDR3 covers 21 residues. Here the CDR3 reads CASSKGAETLGGLSAKNIQYF. For the CDR3, the DNA is TGTGCCAGCAGCAAAGGCGCCGAGACCCTAGGAGGGCTATCCGCCAAAAACATTCAGTACTTC.

This clonotype was seen more than once but under ten times. The V gene is TRBV3-1, the J gene TRBJ2-4, with 11 bases that match TRBD2. V was clipped by 6 bases and J by 3 bases; unmatched bases: 7. CDR3 length: 16 residues. Germline V gives CDR1 LGHDT, CDR2 YNNKEL (reference sequence). This CDR3 reads CASREGLAENKNIQYF. The DNA of the CDR3 is TGTGCCAGCAGAGAGGGACTAGCGGAAAACAAAAACATTCAGTACTTC.

This clonotype has a handful of counts. This chain connects TRBV11-2 to TRBJ2-1, with D possibly TRBD1 on 5 matching bases. The germline V gene has CDR1 SGHAT and CDR2 FQNNGV. There are 18 residues in the CDR3. V was cut by 0 bases and J by 2 bases, with 17 bases left in between. The chain's CDR3 is CASSLDPRRGFAYNEQFF. Written as DNA, the CDR3 is TGTGCCAGCAGCTTAGATCCCCGAAGGGGTTTTGCCTACAATGAGCAGTTCTTC. Drawing the rest from reference TRBV11-2 and TRBJ2-1, the complete variable domain is EAGVAQSPRYKIIEKRQSVAFWCNPISGHATLYWYQQILGQGPKLLIQFQNNGVVDDSQLPKDRFSAERLKGVDSTLKIQPAKLEDSAVYLCASSLDPRRGFAYNEQFFGPGTRLTVL.

The chain carries TRBV4-2 and TRBJ2-7; TRBD2 aligns across 12 bases. This CDR3 is built from 19 residues. From germline, CDR1 is LGHNA and CDR2 YNFKEQ. V shed 0 bases and J 0 bases; nucleotides not matched to a gene: 9. The CDR3 DNA reads TGTGCCAGCAGCCAAGACGGACTAGCGGGATGGTCAAGCTCCTACGAGCAGTACTTC. Encoded protein: CASSQDGLAGWSSSYEQYF.